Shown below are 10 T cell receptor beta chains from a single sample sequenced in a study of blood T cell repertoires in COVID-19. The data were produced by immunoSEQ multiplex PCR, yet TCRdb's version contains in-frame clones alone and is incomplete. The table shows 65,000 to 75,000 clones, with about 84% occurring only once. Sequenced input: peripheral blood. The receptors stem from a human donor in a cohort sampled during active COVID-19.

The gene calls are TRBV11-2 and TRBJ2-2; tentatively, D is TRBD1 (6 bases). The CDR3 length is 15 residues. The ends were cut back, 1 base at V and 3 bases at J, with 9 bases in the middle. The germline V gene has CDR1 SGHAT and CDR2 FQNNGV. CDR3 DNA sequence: TGTGCCAGCAGCTTAGGAGCAGGGGACACCGGGGAGCTGTTTTTT. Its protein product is CASSLGAGDTGELFF.

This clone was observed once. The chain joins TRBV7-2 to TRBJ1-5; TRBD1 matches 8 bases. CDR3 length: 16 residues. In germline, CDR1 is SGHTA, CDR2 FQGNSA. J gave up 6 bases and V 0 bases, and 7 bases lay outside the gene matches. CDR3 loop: CASSLAGTGFSQPQHF. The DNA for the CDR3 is TGTGCCAGCAGCTTAGCGGGGACAGGATTTAGTCAGCCCCAGCATTTT. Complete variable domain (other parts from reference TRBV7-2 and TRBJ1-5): GAGVSQSPSNKVTEKGKDVELRCDPISGHTALYWYRQSLGQGLEFLIYFQGNSAPDKSGLPSDRFSAERTGGSVSTLTIQRTQQEDSAVYLCASSLAGTGFSQPQHFGDGTRLSIL.

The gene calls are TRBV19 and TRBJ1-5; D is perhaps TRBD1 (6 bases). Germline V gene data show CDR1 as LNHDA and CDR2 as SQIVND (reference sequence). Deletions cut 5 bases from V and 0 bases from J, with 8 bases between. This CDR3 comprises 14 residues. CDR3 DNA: TGTGCCAGTAGTCCCAGGGGTAGCAATCAGCCCCAGCATTTT. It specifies CASSPRGSNQPQHF.

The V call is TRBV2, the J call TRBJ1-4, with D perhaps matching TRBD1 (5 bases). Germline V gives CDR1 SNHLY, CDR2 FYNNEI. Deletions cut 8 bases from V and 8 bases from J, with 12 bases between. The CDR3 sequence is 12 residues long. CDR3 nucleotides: TGTGCCAGCGCAAGGGGTGGAGAAAAACTGTTTTTT. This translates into CASARGGEKLFF.

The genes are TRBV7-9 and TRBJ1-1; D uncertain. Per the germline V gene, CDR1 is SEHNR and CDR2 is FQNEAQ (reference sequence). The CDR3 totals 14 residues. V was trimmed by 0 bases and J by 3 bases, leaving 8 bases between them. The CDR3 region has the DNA TGTGCCAGCAGCTTAGCCGGTGTGCACACTGAAGCTTTCTTT. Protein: CASSLAGVHTEAFF. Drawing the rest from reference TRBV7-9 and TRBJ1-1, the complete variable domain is DTGVSQNPRHKITKRGQNVTFRCDPISEHNRLYWYRQTLGQGPEFLTYFQNEAQLEKSRLLSDRFSAERPKGSFSTLEIQRTEQGDSAMYLCASSLAGVHTEAFFGQGTRLTVV.

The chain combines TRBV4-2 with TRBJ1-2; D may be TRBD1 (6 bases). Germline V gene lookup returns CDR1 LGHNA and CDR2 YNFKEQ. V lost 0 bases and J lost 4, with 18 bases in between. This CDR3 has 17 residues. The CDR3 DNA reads TGTGCCAGCAGCCAAGAGAGTGCGGGGGGCAGTGGCTATGGCTACACCTTC. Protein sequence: CASSQESAGGSGYGYTF.

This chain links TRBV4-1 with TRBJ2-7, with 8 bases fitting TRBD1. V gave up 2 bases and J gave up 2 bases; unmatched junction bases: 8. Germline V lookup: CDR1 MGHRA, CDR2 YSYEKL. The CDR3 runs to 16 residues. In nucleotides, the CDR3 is TGCGCCAGCAGCCAATTGGTCGGACAGGGTCCCTACGAGCAGTACTTC. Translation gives CASSQLVGQGPYEQYF.

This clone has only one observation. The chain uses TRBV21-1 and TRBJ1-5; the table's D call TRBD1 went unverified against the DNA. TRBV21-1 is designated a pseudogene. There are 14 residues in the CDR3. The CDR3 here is CASSEREGDQPQHF. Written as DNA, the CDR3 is TGTGCCAGCAGCGAAAGAGAGGGGGATCAGCCCCAGCATTTT.

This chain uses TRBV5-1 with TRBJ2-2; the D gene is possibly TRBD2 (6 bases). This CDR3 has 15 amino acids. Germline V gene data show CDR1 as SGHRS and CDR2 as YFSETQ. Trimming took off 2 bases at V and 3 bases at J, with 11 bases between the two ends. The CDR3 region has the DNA TGCGCCAGCAGCTTCGGAGGGCCCGACACCGGGGAGCTGTTTTTT. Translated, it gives CASSFGGPDTGELFF.

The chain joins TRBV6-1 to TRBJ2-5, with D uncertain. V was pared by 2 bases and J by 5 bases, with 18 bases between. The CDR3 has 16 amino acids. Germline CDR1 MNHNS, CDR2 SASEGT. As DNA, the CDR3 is TGTGCCAGCAGTGAAAACTGGAACTTATACGGGGAGACCCAGTACTTC. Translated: CASSENWNLYGETQYF.